The rows below give T cell receptor beta chains drawn from one sample of a study of blood T cell repertoires in COVID-19. TCRdb's table, derived via immunoSEQ multiplex PCR, lists solely in-frame clones and lacks some. The repertoire holds roughly 300,000 clones, with more than 75% as singletons. The sequenced sample consisted of PBMCs or T cells enriched from blood (not recorded which). The receptors were sampled from a woman aged 18-29 years who had recovered from COVID-19. Each CDR3 is given with its conserved first and last residue. The order of the fields is V gene, clone size, J gene, D gene, CDR3 DNA, CDR3 protein. A D gene is named only where the DNA matches it firmly. A clone size is listed for some rows: how often the clone was seen (once, few, many), or a class if it is expanded.

v_call: TRBV11-2; clone_size: NA; j_call: TRBJ2-1; d_call: NA; cdr3_nt: TGTGCCAGCAGCTTCGCCGCGGGGCCCAGCAATGAGCAGTTCTTC; cdr3_aa: CASSFAAGPSNEQFF
v_call: TRBV6-5; clone_size: NA; j_call: TRBJ2-2; d_call: TRBD1; cdr3_nt: TGTGCCAGCAGTTACCTACAGGGGTCCGGGGAGCTGTTTTTT; cdr3_aa: CASSYLQGSGELFF
v_call: TRBV9; clone_size: NA; j_call: TRBJ1-2; d_call: NA; cdr3_nt: TGTGCCAGCAGCTCAGGGGTGGACTATGGCTACACCTTC; cdr3_aa: CASSSGVDYGYTF
v_call: TRBV7-2; clone_size: NA; j_call: TRBJ2-7; d_call: NA; cdr3_nt: TGTGCCAGCAGCTTGCGGGTGGCCGACGAGCAGTACTTC; cdr3_aa: CASSLRVADEQYF
v_call: TRBV4-2; clone_size: NA; j_call: TRBJ1-2; d_call: TRBD1; cdr3_nt: TGTGCCAGCAGCCATACAGGGGTGGGGTATGGCTACACCTTC; cdr3_aa: CASSHTGVGYGYTF
v_call: TRBV3-1/TRBV3-2; clone_size: once; j_call: TRBJ1-2; d_call: NA; cdr3_nt: TGTGCCAGCAGCCCCCAACAGGTGGGCTATGGCTACACCTTC; cdr3_aa: CASSPQQVGYGYTF
v_call: TRBV9; clone_size: NA; j_call: TRBJ1-5; d_call: NA; cdr3_nt: TGTGCCAGCAGCGTATCTCCCGGGAGCAATCAGCCCCAGCATTTT; cdr3_aa: CASSVSPGSNQPQHF
v_call: TRBV9; clone_size: NA; j_call: TRBJ1-3; d_call: TRBD1; cdr3_nt: TGTGCCAGCAGCGCCCAGACAGGGTTTGGAAACACCATATATTTT; cdr3_aa: CASSAQTGFGNTIYF
v_call: TRBV10-3; clone_size: NA; j_call: TRBJ1-4; d_call: NA; cdr3_nt: TGTGCCATCAGTGACCAGGGAGGGGGTGAAAAACTGTTTTTT; cdr3_aa: CAISDQGGGEKLFF
v_call: TRBV6-5; clone_size: NA; j_call: TRBJ2-5; d_call: TRBD2; cdr3_nt: TGTGCCAGCACCTTTTCGGGCTGGGGAGGGGAGACCCAGTACTTC; cdr3_aa: CASTFSGWGGETQYF
v_call: TRBV19; clone_size: once; j_call: TRBJ1-6; d_call: TRBD1; cdr3_nt: TGTGCCAGTAGTATAAAGGGACAGGGATCTCGGAATTCACCCCTCCACTTT; cdr3_aa: CASSIKGQGSRNSPLHF
v_call: TRBV5-1; clone_size: once; j_call: TRBJ1-1; d_call: TRBD1; cdr3_nt: TGCGCCAGCAGCCAGCAGCCGGGACAGACGAACACTGAAGCTTTCTTT; cdr3_aa: CASSQQPGQTNTEAFF
v_call: TRBV10-2; clone_size: NA; j_call: TRBJ2-7; d_call: NA; cdr3_nt: TGCGCCAGCAGTGAGTCCAGGAGCGGATTATCCTACGAGCAGTACTTC; cdr3_aa: CASSESRSGLSYEQYF
v_call: TRBV7-9; clone_size: NA; j_call: TRBJ1-2; d_call: TRBD1; cdr3_nt: TGTGCCAGCAGCTTAGTTGGGACAGCTTTTGATGGCTACACCTTC; cdr3_aa: CASSLVGTAFDGYTF
v_call: TRBV27; clone_size: NA; j_call: TRBJ2-1; d_call: NA; cdr3_nt: TGTGCCAGCAGTACCGGGACACCAACGAGTGAGCAGTTCTTC; cdr3_aa: CASSTGTPTSEQFF
v_call: TRBV3-1/TRBV3-2; clone_size: NA; j_call: TRBJ1-2; d_call: NA; cdr3_nt: TGTGCCAGCAGCCCTGCAGGAGGGAACTATGGCTACACCTTC; cdr3_aa: CASSPAGGNYGYTF
v_call: TRBV7-2; clone_size: NA; j_call: TRBJ1-5; d_call: TRBD1; cdr3_nt: TGTGCCAGCAGCCCCGACAGGGGGCATCAGCCCCAGCATTTT; cdr3_aa: CASSPDRGHQPQHF
v_call: TRBV2; clone_size: NA; j_call: TRBJ1-2; d_call: NA; cdr3_nt: TGTGCCAGCAGCCCTTCTAACTATGGCTACACCTTC; cdr3_aa: CASSPSNYGYTF
v_call: TRBV2; clone_size: NA; j_call: TRBJ1-2; d_call: TRBD1; cdr3_nt: TGTGCCAGCAGTGCGTCATCGGGACAGGGGTATGGCTACACCTTC; cdr3_aa: CASSASSGQGYGYTF
v_call: TRBV7-7; clone_size: NA; j_call: TRBJ2-2; d_call: TRBD2; cdr3_nt: TGTGCCAGCAGAGCGGGAGGGCCTGGCACCGGGGAGCTGTTTTTT; cdr3_aa: CASRAGGPGTGELFF
v_call: TRBV5-5; clone_size: few; j_call: TRBJ2-4; d_call: TRBD1; cdr3_nt: TGTGCCAGCAGCTCCTCTAGCTTAACAGGGGGAAACATTCAGTACTTC; cdr3_aa: CASSSSSLTGGNIQYF
v_call: TRBV28; clone_size: NA; j_call: TRBJ1-1; d_call: NA; cdr3_nt: TGTGCCAGCAGGTCAGGGGCCTTGAACACTGAAGCTTTCTTT; cdr3_aa: CASRSGALNTEAFF
v_call: TRBV30; clone_size: NA; j_call: TRBJ1-4; d_call: NA; cdr3_nt: TGTGCCTGGACTGGCGGTCGGGGAAAACTGTTTTTT; cdr3_aa: CAWTGGRGKLFF
v_call: TRBV21-1; clone_size: NA; j_call: TRBJ1-2; d_call: NA; cdr3_nt: TGTGCCAGCAGCCGGCCGGGACAGGGGAACTATGGCTACACCTTC; cdr3_aa: CASSRPGQGNYGYTF
v_call: TRBV7-9; clone_size: NA; j_call: TRBJ1-1; d_call: NA; cdr3_nt: TGTGCCAGCAGCTCTGACAGCGACACTGAAGCTTTCTTT; cdr3_aa: CASSSDSDTEAFF
v_call: TRBV7-6; clone_size: NA; j_call: TRBJ2-2; d_call: NA; cdr3_nt: TGTGCCAGCAGCTTGGGGGCTAACACCGGGGAGCTGTTTTTT; cdr3_aa: CASSLGANTGELFF
v_call: TRBV7-8; clone_size: few; j_call: TRBJ1-2; d_call: NA; cdr3_nt: TGTGCCAGCAGCTTGGGGCTAGGGCTGGACTATGGCTACACCTTC; cdr3_aa: CASSLGLGLDYGYTF
v_call: TRBV7-3; clone_size: NA; j_call: TRBJ1-1; d_call: NA; cdr3_nt: TGTGCCAGCAGCTTAACGGCAGACACTGAAGCTTTCTTT; cdr3_aa: CASSLTADTEAFF
v_call: TRBV6-5; clone_size: NA; j_call: TRBJ1-6; d_call: NA; cdr3_nt: TGTGCCAGCAGCCCGTCAGGAGGGGAAGGCTCACCCCTCCACTTT; cdr3_aa: CASSPSGGEGSPLHF
v_call: TRBV10-3; clone_size: NA; j_call: TRBJ1-2; d_call: TRBD1; cdr3_nt: TGTGCCATCAGAAGGGGACAGAACTATGGCTACACCTTC; cdr3_aa: CAIRRGQNYGYTF
v_call: TRBV28; clone_size: NA; j_call: TRBJ1-3; d_call: NA; cdr3_nt: TGTGCCAGCAGTACGGCGGGGTCCTCTGGAAACACCATATATTTT; cdr3_aa: CASSTAGSSGNTIYF
v_call: TRBV6-1; clone_size: NA; j_call: TRBJ2-1; d_call: TRBD1; cdr3_nt: TGTGCCAGCAGTGAATCCTTGGGACAGGGAGGCAATGAGCAGTTCTTC; cdr3_aa: CASSESLGQGGNEQFF
v_call: TRBV30; clone_size: NA; j_call: TRBJ2-1; d_call: TRBD2; cdr3_nt: TGTGCCTGGAGTGTCTACGGCGGGAGAGTACACAATGAGCAGTTCTTC; cdr3_aa: CAWSVYGGRVHNEQFF
v_call: TRBV7-8; clone_size: many; j_call: TRBJ2-1; d_call: NA; cdr3_nt: TGTGCCAGCGCCCCCCGAGTGCTCTCCTACAATGAGCAGTTCTTC; cdr3_aa: CASAPRVLSYNEQFF
v_call: TRBV5-8; clone_size: NA; j_call: TRBJ2-4; d_call: TRBD2; cdr3_nt: TGTGCCAGCAGCTTGTTCCTAGCGGCTAGTGGCAAAAACATTCAGTACTTC; cdr3_aa: CASSLFLAASGKNIQYF
v_call: TRBV29-1; clone_size: NA; j_call: TRBJ1-2; d_call: TRBD1; cdr3_nt: TGCAGCGTTGAAGTAAGGGGACAGAGAGGCTACACCTTC; cdr3_aa: CSVEVRGQRGYTF
v_call: TRBV18; clone_size: NA; j_call: TRBJ2-7; d_call: TRBD1; cdr3_nt: TGTGCCAGCTCACAACGGACAGGGGGCTACGAGCAGTACTTC; cdr3_aa: CASSQRTGGYEQYF
v_call: TRBV18; clone_size: many; j_call: TRBJ2-7; d_call: NA; cdr3_nt: TGTGCCAGCTCACCTGCAGGTTACTACGAGCAGTACTTC; cdr3_aa: CASSPAGYYEQYF
v_call: TRBV28; clone_size: once; j_call: TRBJ2-1; d_call: TRBD1; cdr3_nt: TGTGCCAGCAACTACGGGACAGGGTTTCTCTTCGGGGACAATGAGCAGTTCTTC; cdr3_aa: CASNYGTGFLFGDNEQFF
v_call: TRBV5-1; clone_size: NA; j_call: TRBJ1-3; d_call: TRBD1; cdr3_nt: TGCGCCAGCAGCTTTACGACAGGGAACTTTGACCCTTCTGGAAACACCATATATTTT; cdr3_aa: CASSFTTGNFDPSGNTIYF
v_call: TRBV2; clone_size: NA; j_call: TRBJ1-4; d_call: TRBD1; cdr3_nt: TGTGCCAGCAGGAGCGACAGGGGGCCGGGCAATGAAAAACTGTTTTTT; cdr3_aa: CASRSDRGPGNEKLFF
v_call: TRBV6-4; clone_size: NA; j_call: TRBJ1-1; d_call: TRBD1; cdr3_nt: TGTGCCAGCAGGCCGACAGGGGTAACATCTGAAGCTTTCTTT; cdr3_aa: CASRPTGVTSEAFF